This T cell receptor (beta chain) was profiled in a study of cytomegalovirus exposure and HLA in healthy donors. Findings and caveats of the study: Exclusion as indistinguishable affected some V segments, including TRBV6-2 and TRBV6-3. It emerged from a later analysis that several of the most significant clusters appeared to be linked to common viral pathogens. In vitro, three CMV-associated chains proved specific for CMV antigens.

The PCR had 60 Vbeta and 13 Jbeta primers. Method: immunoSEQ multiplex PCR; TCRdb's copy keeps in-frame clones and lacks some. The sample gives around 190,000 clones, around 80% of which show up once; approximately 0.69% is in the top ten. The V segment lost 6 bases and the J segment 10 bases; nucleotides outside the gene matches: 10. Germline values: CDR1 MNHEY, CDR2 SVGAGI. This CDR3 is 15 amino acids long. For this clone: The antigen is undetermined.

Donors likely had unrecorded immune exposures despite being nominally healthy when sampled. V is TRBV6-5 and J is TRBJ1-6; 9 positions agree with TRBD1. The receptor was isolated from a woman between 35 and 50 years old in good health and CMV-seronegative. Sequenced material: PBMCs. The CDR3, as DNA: TGTGCCAGCAGAAAGCTACAGGGGGCCCGCTCACCCCTCCACTTT. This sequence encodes CASRKLQGARSPLHF.